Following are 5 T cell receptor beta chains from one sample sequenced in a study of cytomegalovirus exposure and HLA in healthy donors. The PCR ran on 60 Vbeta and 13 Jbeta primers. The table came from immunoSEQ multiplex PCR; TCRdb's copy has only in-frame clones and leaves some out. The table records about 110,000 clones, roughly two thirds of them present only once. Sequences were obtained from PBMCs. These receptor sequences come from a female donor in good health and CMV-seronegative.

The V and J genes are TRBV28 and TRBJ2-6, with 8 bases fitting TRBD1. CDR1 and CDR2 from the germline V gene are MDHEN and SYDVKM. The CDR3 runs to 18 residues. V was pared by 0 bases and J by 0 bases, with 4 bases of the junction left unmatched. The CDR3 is CASSLWGQDNSGANVLTF. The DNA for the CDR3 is TGTGCCAGCAGTTTATGGGGACAGGATAACTCTGGGGCCAACGTCCTGACTTTC.

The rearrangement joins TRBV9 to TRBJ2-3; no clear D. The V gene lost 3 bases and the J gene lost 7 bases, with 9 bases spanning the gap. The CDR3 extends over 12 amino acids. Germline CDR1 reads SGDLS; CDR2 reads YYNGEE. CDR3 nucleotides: TGTGCCAGCAGCGAGAGAGGAAATACGCAGTATTTT. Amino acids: CASSERGNTQYF.

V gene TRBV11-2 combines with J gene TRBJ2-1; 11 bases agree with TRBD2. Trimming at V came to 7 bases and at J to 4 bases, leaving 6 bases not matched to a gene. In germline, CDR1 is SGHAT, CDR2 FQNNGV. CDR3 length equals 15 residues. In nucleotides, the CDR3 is TGTGCCAGCACCTCGAGACTAGCGGGGTACAATGAGCAGTTCTTC. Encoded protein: CASTSRLAGYNEQFF.

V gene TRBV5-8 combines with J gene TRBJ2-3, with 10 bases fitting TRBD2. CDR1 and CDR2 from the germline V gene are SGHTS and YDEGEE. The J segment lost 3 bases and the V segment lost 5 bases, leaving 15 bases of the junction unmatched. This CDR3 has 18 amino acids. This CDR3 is CASRPGGLAGARTDTQYF. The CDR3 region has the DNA TGTGCCAGCAGACCGGGGGGCCTAGCGGGAGCACGTACAGATACGCAGTATTTT.

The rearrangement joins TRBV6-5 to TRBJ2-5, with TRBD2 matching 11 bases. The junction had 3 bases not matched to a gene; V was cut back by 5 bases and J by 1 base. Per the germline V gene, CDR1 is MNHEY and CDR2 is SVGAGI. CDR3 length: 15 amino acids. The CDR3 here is CASSKGLAVQETQYF. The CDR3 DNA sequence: TGTGCCAGCAGTAAGGGACTAGCGGTCCAAGAGACCCAGTACTTC.